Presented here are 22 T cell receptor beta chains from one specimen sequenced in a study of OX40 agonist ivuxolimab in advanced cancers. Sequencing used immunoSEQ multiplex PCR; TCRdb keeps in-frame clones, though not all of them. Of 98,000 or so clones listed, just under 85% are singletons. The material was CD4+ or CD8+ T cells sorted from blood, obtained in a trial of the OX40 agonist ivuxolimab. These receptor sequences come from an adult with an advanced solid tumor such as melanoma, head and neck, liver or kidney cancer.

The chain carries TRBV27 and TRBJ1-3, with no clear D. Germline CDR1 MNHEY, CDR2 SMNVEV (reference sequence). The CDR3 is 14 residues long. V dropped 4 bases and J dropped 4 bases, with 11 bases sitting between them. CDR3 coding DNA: TGTGCCAGCAGTTCCCTGGGCTCCGGAAACACCATATATTTT. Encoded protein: CASSSLGSGNTIYF.

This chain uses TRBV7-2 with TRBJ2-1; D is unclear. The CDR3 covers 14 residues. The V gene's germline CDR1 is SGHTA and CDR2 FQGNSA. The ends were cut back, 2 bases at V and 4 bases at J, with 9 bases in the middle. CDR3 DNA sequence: TGTGCCAGCAGCTTATCTCCAGGATACAATGAGCAGTTCTTC. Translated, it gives CASSLSPGYNEQFF.

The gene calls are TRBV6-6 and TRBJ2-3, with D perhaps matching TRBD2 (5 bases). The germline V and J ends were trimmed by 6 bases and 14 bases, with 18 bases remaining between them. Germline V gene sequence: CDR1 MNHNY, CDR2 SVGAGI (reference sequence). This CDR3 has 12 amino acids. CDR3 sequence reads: CASSDAGPQRYF. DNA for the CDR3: TGTGCCAGCAGCGACGCGGGCCCTCAACGGTATTTT.

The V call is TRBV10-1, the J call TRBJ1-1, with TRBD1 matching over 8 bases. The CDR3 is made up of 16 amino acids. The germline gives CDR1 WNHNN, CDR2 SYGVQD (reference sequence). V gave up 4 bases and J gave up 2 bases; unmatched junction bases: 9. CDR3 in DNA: TGCGCCAGCAGTGTTAAAGGGACAGGACGTAACACTGAAGCTTTCTTT. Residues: CASSVKGTGRNTEAFF.

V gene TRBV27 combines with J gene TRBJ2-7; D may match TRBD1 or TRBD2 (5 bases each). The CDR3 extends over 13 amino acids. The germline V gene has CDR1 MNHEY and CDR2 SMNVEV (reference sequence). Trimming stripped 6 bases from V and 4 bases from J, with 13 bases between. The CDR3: CASRKWDGYEQYF. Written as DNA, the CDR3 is TGTGCCAGCAGAAAATGGGACGGATACGAGCAGTACTTC.

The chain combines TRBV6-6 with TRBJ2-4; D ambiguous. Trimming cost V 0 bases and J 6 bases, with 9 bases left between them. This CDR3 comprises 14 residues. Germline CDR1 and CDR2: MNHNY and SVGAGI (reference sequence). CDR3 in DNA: TGTGCCAGCAGTTACTCCATCTTGGGAAACATTCAGTACTTC. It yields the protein CASSYSILGNIQYF.

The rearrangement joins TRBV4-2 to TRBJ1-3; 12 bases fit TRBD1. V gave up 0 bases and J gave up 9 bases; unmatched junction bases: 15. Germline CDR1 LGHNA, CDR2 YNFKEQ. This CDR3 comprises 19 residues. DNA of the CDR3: TGTGCCAGCAGCCAAGATCGGGACAGGGGGCGATTGGGTCGTGGCACCATATATTTT. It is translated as CASSQDRDRGRLGRGTIYF.

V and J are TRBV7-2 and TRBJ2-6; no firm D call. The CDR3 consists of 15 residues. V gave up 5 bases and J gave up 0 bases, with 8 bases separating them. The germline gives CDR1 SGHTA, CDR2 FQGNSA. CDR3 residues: CASSPRNSGANVLTF. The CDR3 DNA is TGTGCCAGCAGCCCCCGGAACTCTGGGGCCAACGTCCTGACTTTC. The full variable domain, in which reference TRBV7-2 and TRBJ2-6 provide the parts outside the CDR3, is GAGVSQSPSNKVTEKGKDVELRCDPISGHTALYWYRQSLGQGLEFLIYFQGNSAPDKSGLPSDRFSAERTGGSVSTLTIQRTQQEDSAVYLCASSPRNSGANVLTFGAGSRLTVL.

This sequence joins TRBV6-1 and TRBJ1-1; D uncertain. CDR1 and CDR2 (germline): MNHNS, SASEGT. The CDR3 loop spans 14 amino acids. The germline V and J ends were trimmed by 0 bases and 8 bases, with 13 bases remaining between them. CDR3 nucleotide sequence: TGTGCCAGCAGTGAAGCCTGGGGAGGGATGGAAGCTTTCTTT. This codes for CASSEAWGGMEAFF.

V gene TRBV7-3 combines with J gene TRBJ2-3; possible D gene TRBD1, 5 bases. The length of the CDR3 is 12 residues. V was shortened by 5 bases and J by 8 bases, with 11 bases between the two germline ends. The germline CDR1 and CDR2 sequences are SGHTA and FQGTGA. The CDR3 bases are TGTGCCAGCAGCACCCCCCAGGGTACGCAGTATTTT. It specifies CASSTPQGTQYF.

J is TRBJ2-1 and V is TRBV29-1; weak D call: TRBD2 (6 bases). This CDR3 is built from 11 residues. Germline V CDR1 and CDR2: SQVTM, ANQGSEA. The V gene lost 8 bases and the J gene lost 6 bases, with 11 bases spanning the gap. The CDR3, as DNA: TGCAGCCTGGGACTCCGCAATGAGCAGTTCTTC. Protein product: CSLGLRNEQFF.

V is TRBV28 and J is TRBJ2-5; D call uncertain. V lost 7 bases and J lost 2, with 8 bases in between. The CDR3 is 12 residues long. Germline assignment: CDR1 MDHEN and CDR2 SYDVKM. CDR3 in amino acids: CASNDAQETQYF. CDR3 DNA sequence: TGTGCCAGCAACGATGCTCAAGAGACCCAGTACTTC.

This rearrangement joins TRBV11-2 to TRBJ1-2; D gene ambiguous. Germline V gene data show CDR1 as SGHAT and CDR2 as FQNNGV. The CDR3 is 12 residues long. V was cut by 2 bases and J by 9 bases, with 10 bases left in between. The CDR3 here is CASSLSRVSYTF. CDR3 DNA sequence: TGTGCCAGCAGCTTATCGAGGGTGAGCTACACCTTC.

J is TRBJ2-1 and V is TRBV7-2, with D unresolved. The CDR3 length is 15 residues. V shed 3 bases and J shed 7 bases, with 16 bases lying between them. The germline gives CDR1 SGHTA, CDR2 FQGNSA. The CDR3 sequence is CASSFMSELRNEQFF. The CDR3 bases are TGTGCCAGCAGCTTCATGTCCGAGTTAAGGAATGAGCAGTTCTTC.

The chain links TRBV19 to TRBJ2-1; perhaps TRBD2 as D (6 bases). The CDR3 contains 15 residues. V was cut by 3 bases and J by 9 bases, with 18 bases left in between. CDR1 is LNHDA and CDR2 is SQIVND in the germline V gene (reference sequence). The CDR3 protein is CASSIAGKVGPEQFF. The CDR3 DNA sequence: TGTGCCAGTAGTATTGCGGGAAAGGTGGGTCCTGAGCAGTTCTTC.

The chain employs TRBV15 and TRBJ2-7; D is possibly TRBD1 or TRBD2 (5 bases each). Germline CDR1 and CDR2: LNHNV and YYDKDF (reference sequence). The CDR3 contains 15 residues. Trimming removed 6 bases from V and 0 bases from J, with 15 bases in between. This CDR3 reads CATSRSRDGSYEQYF. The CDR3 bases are TGTGCCACCAGTAGGAGCCGGGACGGCTCCTACGAGCAGTACTTC.

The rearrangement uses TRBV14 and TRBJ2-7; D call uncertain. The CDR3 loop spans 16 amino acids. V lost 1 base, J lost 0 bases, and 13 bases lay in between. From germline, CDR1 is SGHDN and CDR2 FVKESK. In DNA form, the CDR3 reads TGTGCCAGCAGCCAAGGCAACTTCCTAAGCTCCTACGAGCAGTACTTC. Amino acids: CASSQGNFLSSYEQYF.

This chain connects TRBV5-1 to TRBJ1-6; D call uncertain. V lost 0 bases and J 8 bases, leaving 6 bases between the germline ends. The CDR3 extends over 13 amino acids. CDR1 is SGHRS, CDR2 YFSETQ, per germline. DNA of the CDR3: TGCGCCAGCAGCTTGGTACGGGATTCACCCCTCCACTTT. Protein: CASSLVRDSPLHF.

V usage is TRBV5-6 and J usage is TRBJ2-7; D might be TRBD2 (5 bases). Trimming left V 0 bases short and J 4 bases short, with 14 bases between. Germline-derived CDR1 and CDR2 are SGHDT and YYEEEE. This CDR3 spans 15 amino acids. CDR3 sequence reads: CASSLGPGLQYEQYF. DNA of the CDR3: TGTGCCAGCAGCTTGGGGCCCGGACTCCAATACGAGCAGTACTTC.

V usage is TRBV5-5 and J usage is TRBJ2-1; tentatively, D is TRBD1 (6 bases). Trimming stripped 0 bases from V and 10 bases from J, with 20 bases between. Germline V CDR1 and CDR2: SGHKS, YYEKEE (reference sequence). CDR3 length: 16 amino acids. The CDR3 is CASSLAGQGSLREQFF. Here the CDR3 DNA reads TGTGCCAGCAGCTTGGCCGGGCAGGGGTCGCTGAGGGAGCAGTTCTTC.

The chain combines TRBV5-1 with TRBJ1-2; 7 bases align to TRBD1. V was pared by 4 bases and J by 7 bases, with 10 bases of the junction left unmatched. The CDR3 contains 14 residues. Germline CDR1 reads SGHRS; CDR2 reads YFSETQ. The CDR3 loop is CASSLDRSLGGYTF. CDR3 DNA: TGCGCCAGCAGCCTGGACAGGTCTCTCGGTGGCTACACCTTC.

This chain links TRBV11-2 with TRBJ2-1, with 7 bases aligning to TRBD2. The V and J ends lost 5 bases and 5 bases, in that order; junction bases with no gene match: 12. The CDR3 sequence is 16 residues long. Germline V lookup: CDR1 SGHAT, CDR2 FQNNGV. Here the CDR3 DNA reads TGTGCCAGCAGCACTAAGTCCAGCGGGACTAACAATGAGCAGTTCTTC. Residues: CASSTKSSGTNNEQFF.